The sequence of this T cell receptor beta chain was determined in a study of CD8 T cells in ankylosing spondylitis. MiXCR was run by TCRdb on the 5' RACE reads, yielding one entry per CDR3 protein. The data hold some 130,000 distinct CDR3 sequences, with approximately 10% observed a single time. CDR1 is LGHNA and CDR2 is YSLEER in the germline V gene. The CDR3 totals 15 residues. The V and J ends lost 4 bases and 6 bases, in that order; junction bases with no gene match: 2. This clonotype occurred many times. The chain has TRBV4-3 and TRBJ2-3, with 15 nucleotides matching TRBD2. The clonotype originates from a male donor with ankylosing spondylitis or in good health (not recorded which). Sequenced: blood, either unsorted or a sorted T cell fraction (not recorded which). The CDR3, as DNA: TGCGCCAGCAGCCGAGGACTAGCGGGAGGGGATACGCAGTATTTT. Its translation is CASSRGLAGGDTQYF.